This T cell receptor (beta chain) emerged from a study of shared clonotypes between healthy human individuals (dated by TCRdb to 2019 to 2021). Looking at the study overall: The cohort included a few men and a couple of women between 18 and 49 years of age. For each donor, CD4 naive and CD4 memory were each run on three plates, CD8 naive on two plates, and CD8 memory on one plate. To estimate repertoire size and how much clonotypes are shared between individuals, the study performed deep sequencing of blood TCR repertoires from five healthy adults. To increase sequencing depth and limit assay-specific biases, TCR repertoire library preparation and sequencing were carried out by different laboratories using diverse techniques. Leukapheresis yielded between about 0.94 and 9.5 billion PBMCs per donor.

Concerning this clone: This receptor's antigen is unknown. The input lacks base qualities; no much larger clone sits a single base away.

What the work shows at the level of the full study, not this receptor alone: Sampling was restricted to blood, and TCR repertoires in tissues likely differ from the TCR repertoires found in blood. The genetic and exposure-history diversity represented was limited by the small number of donors. Pairwise subsampling led to the expectation that sequencing depth would affect the degree of clonotype sharing among donors. Incomplete sequencing was indicated by rarefaction of sorted-subset datasets, despite the large sequencing depth. Naive subsets generally had larger estimated clonotype richness than memory subsets did. About 5% of naive CD4, 3.5% of naive CD8, roughly 2.5% of memory CD4, and roughly 0.4% of memory CD8 clonotypes were shared across a few donors. Clonotypes shared by all four sorted-subset donors showed higher generation probabilities than non-shared clonotypes.

The donors were healthy, HIV-negative adults who had no recently reported acute infections or vaccinations. Only Caucasian adults living in Nashville, Tennessee, USA were represented among the donors. CD4+ T cells were enriched by magnetic negative selection; naive cells were then positively selected on CD45RA, and the negative fraction formed the memory subset. Blood was collected by leukapheresis, and PBMCs were isolated by Ficoll-Histopaque density gradient centrifugation and then cryopreserved in liquid nitrogen vapor phase. Analytical flow cytometry was used to check the purity and quantity of each magnetically sorted T cell population. From each sorted fraction, genomic DNA was isolated and quantified by UV absorbance on a Nanodrop 2000c. Using the deep immunoSEQ assay, TCR CDR3 regions were amplified from genomic DNA by multiplex PCR. Genomic DNA extracted from each cell subset was distributed evenly over all wells of several immunoSEQ 96-well plates, and each plate served as one replicate. For sorted subsets, each replicate PCR was loaded with roughly 200 ng genomic DNA, equivalent to 25,000 to 35,000 T cell genomes. Purified libraries were quantified with a Qubit 3.0 fluorometer, sized on a Bioanalyzer 2100, and re-quantified with the KAPA Library Quantification kit. Each immunoSEQ 96-well plate was sequenced on its own single-read 150-cycle Illumina NextSeq 550 flow cell. Per the authors' processing: Because only junctional sequences without quality scores were contained in the immunoSEQ output, filtering matching that applied to full-length reads could not be performed. Sequences were annotated with PyIR, a Python wrapper for IgBLAST v1.9, and V/J genes and CDR3 were assigned using IMGT germline references. Reads were removed for weak V/J assignments (E-value above 1e-6), missing CDR3, stop codons, out-of-frame junctions, or ambiguous translated residues. A V3J clonotype was defined by an identical inferred V gene, J gene, and CDR3 amino acid sequence. Percentage overlap between repertoires was computed as shared unique clonotypes divided by the size of the smaller repertoire. RTK rarefaction, the Chao1 estimator, and Recon v2.1 estimates of unobserved clonotypes were used to assess repertoire richness. Generation probabilities for all TCRbeta clonotypes obtained by the gDNA method from four donors were computed using OLGA. In its TCRdb copy, this immuneACCESS table keeps in-frame sequences only and misses some clones. Where compared with another copy, unresolved V genes explain less than half of these, and the others have no known cause. V, J and clone size are those of that table, while D and trimming were read from the DNA. For this sample there are millions of clones; more than 85% appear just once. About 0.39% of the sample lies in the top ten.

The CDR3 runs 15 residues from the cysteine to the phenylalanine. Of all the DNA, just the CDR3 is kept, 45 bases in frame from base 1. CDR1 and CDR2 are drawn from the germline V gene: MNHEY, SVGAGI. Cut back by 7 bases and 5 bases, the V and J ends lie 20 bases apart. The TCR comes from a man between 18 and 35 years old in good health. Some clones in this sample may be carry-over from other donors' samples. Here the chain combines TRBV6-5 and TRBJ1-2; a tentative D call is TRBD1 (6 bases match). Sequencing was performed on naive CD4+ T cells from PBMCs. Sample cell subset or site, as interpreted from the label and publication: CD45RA+ positively selected. The CDR3 protein: CASTTDSRGLYGYTF. The sequenced DNA is TGTGCCAGCACCACGGACAGCCGAGGGTTATATGGCTACACCTTC.